This T cell receptor (beta chain) emerged from a study of T cells in Graves' hyperthyroidism and ophthalmopathy. Findings and limits, study-wide: Expanded thyroid clonotypes (above 0.001) were mostly also found in blood.

This clonotype has more than one count but fewer than ten. Its cognate antigen is unknown. This CDR3 comprises 15 residues. Germline V gene lookup returns CDR1 SGDLS and CDR2 YYNGEE. With V trimmed by 2 bases and J by 6 bases, 5 bases remained unmatched. RNA transcripts were the template for amplifying TCR beta CDR3 regions. A set of HTBI primers served as the primers for a first-round RT-PCR of the TCR CDR3. TCRdb redid the calling of the multiplex PCR reads with MiXCR, one entry per CDR3 protein. The sample lists roughly 380,000 distinct CDR3 sequences; about 15% were seen once. The sequencing input was blood. This chain uses TRBV9 with TRBJ2-1; 10 nucleotides align to TRBD2. The clonotype was recovered from a woman aged 55 to 70 with Graves' hyperthyroidism. In nucleotides, the CDR3 is TGTGCCAGCAGCGTTATGGTAGCGGGAGGCAATGAGCAGTTCTTC. Its translation: CASSVMVAGGNEQFF.